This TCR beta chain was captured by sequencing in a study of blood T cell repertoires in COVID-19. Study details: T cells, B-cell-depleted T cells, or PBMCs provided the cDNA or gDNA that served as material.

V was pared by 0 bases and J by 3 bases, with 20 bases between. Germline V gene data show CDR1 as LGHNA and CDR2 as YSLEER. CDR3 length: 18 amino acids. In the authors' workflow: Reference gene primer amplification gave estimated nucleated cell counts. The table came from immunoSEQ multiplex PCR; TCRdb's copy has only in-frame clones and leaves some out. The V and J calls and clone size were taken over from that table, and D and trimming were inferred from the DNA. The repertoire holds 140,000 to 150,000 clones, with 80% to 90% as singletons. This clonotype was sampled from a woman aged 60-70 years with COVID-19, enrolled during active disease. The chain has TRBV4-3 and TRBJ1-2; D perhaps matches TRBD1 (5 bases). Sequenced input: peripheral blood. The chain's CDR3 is CASSQESRRGGWDYGYTF. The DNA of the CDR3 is TGCGCCAGCAGCCAAGAATCCCGCCGGGGGGGATGGGACTATGGCTACACCTTC.